Listed here is a single TCR beta chain. The sample is drawn from a study of blood T cell repertoires in COVID-19. Study background: Researchers got acute and convalescent COVID-19 samples from the United States, Italy and Spain. PBMCs, B-cell-depleted T cells, or T cells provided the cDNA or gDNA that made up the material.

As handled by the study authors: Reference gene primer amplification in the assay estimated nucleated cell counts. Method: immunoSEQ multiplex PCR; TCRdb's copy keeps in-frame clones and lacks some. The DNA was the basis for D and trimming; V, J and clone size are from that table. Of over 80,000 clones in the sample, over 75% were seen once. The ends were cut back, 6 bases at V and 6 bases at J, with 15 bases in the middle. CDR1 and CDR2 from the germline V gene are MNHEY and SMNVEV (reference sequence). CDR3 length: 13 amino acids. This TCR was recovered from a man aged 65-85 years with acute or convalescent COVID-19. The chain carries TRBV27 and TRBJ2-7; maybe TRBD1 (6 bases). The sample taken for sequencing was peripheral blood. CDR3 region: CASRRTGSGEQYF. CDR3 sequence (DNA): TGTGCCAGCAGGCGAACAGGGTCAGGCGAGCAGTACTTC.